A selection of T cell receptor beta chains follows, all from one sample in a study of cytomegalovirus exposure and HLA in healthy donors. Libraries were prepared by immunoSEQ multiplex PCR; TCRdb keeps only in-frame clonotypes and omits some of them. The data show approximately 160,000 clones, around 75% seen once. Material for sequencing was PBMCs. The receptors shown here come from a male donor in good health and CMV-seronegative. Each CDR3 is given with its conserved first and last residue. Fields, in order: CDR3 length, D gene, V gene, J gene, clone size, CDR3 protein, CDR3 DNA. A D gene is named only where the DNA matches it firmly. Clone size is not always given. Where it is, it says once, few, many or a class for expanded clones.

16	NA	TRBV4-2	TRBJ2-5	NA	CASSHPSGLQPETQYF	TGTGCCAGCAGCCACCCCTCTGGGCTCCAGCCGGAGACCCAGTACTTC
14	TRBD1	TRBV5-1	TRBJ1-1	few	CASSGQGPNTEAFF	TGCGCCAGCAGCGGACAGGGGCCGAACACTGAAGCTTTCTTT
16	TRBD2	TRBV4-3	TRBJ2-1	NA	CASSQGLLAGGYEQFF	TGCGCCAGCAGCCAGGGGTTACTAGCGGGGGGCTATGAGCAGTTCTTC
16	TRBD2	TRBV7-8	TRBJ2-3	NA	CASRPRLAGGHDTQYF	TGTGCCAGCAGGCCGAGACTAGCGGGAGGTCACGATACGCAGTATTTT
15	NA	TRBV7-3	TRBJ1-4	NA	CASSTTGATNEKLFF	TGTGCCAGCAGCACCACAGGAGCAACTAATGAAAAACTGTTTTTT
14	NA	TRBV7-6	TRBJ2-3	once	CASSLVGNQDTQYF	TGTGCCAGCAGCTTAGTCGGGAACCAAGATACGCAGTATTTT
15	NA	TRBV15	TRBJ1-5	once	CATSLPAGYNQPQHF	TGTGCCACCAGCCTACCGGCGGGGTACAATCAGCCCCAGCATTTT
14	TRBD1	TRBV30	TRBJ1-2	NA	CAWSVRPGGYGYTF	TGTGCCTGGAGTGTACGCCCAGGGGGTTATGGCTACACCTTC
15	TRBD2	TRBV5-1	TRBJ2-1	NA	CASSLGTSGNNEQFF	TGCGCCAGCAGCTTGGGTACTAGCGGGAACAATGAGCAGTTCTTC
14	NA	TRBV6-4	TRBJ1-5	NA	CASSDSTENQPQHF	TGTGCCAGCAGTGACTCGACAGAAAATCAGCCCCAGCATTTT
13	TRBD1	TRBV2	TRBJ2-7	NA	CASRRDSPYEQYF	TGTGCCAGCAGGAGGGACAGCCCCTACGAGCAGTACTTC
12	TRBD2	TRBV19	TRBJ2-7	NA	CASSAGEYEQYF	TGTGCCAGTAGTGCGGGAGAATACGAGCAGTACTTC
12	NA	TRBV27	TRBJ2-7	once	CASYSVGYEQYF	TGTGCCAGCTATTCTGTCGGTTACGAGCAGTACTTC
15	TRBD1	TRBV4-1	TRBJ2-7	NA	CASSQANRGHNEQYF	TGCGCCAGCAGCCAAGCGAACAGGGGGCATAACGAGCAGTACTTC
14	NA	TRBV7-9	TRBJ2-5	NA	CASSPPTFQETQYF	TGTGCCAGCAGCCCTCCTACTTTCCAAGAGACCCAGTACTTC
13	NA	TRBV27	TRBJ2-5	NA	CASRQWGGETQYF	TGTGCCAGCAGACAGTGGGGCGGAGAGACCCAGTACTTC
17	TRBD2	TRBV5-1	TRBJ2-1	NA	CASSLVEIAGARNEQFF	TGCGCCAGCAGCTTGGTCGAGATAGCGGGAGCAAGGAATGAGCAGTTCTTC
13	NA	TRBV2	TRBJ1-1	NA	CASWKQGGTEAFF	TGTGCCAGCTGGAAGCAGGGTGGCACTGAAGCTTTCTTT
14	TRBD1	TRBV18	TRBJ1-4	NA	CASSPGQGNEKLFF	TGTGCCAGCTCACCGGGACAGGGTAATGAAAAACTGTTTTTT
14	NA	TRBV7-8	TRBJ2-5	NA	CASSPPGLQETQYF	TGTGCCAGCAGTCCACCGGGACTCCAAGAGACCCAGTACTTC
15	NA	TRBV19	TRBJ1-2	NA	CASSPGMGGLYGYTF	TGTGCCAGTAGCCCCGGGATGGGGGGACTCTATGGCTACACCTTC
15	TRBD1	TRBV27	TRBJ1-5	NA	CASSSGGGLNQPQHF	TGTGCCAGCAGTTCAGGGGGCGGGTTAAATCAGCCCCAGCATTTT
16	TRBD2	TRBV27	TRBJ2-7	NA	CASSQISGTRSYEQYF	TGTGCCAGCAGTCAAATATCCGGGACTAGATCCTACGAGCAGTACTTC
12	NA	TRBV6-6	TRBJ2-7	NA	CASTESSYEQYF	TGTGCCAGCACCGAGAGCTCCTACGAGCAGTACTTC
16	TRBD2	TRBV4-1	TRBJ2-7	NA	CASSPWTSGSRREQYF	TGCGCCAGCAGCCCCTGGACTAGCGGCTCGAGAAGGGAGCAGTACTTC
13	NA	TRBV12-5	TRBJ2-3	NA	CASELRETDTQYF	TGTGCTAGTGAGTTAAGGGAGACAGATACGCAGTATTTT
16	TRBD1	TRBV18	TRBJ1-4	NA	CASSPGGVTGGEKLFF	TGTGCCAGCTCACCGGGCGGCGTGACAGGGGGTGAAAAACTGTTTTTT